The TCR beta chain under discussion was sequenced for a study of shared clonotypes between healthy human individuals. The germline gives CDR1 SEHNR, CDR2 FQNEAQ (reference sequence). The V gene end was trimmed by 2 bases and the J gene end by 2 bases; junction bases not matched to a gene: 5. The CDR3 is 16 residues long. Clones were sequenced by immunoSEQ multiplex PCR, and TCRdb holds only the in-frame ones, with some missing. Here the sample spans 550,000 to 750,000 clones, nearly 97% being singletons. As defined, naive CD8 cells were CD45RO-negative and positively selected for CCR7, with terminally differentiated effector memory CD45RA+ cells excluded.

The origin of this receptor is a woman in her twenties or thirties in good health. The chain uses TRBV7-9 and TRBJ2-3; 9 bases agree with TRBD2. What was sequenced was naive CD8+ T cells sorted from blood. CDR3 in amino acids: CASSLRLAEVTDTQYF. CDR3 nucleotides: TGTGCCAGCAGCTTACGACTAGCGGAGGTCACAGATACGCAGTATTTT.